The 11 T cell receptor beta chains given below trace back to one sample, sequenced in a study of T cell changes during pregnancy in multiple sclerosis. Measured with immunoSEQ multiplex PCR; TCRdb has only the in-frame clones, and not every one. The sample carries approximately 97,000 clones, approximately 90% recorded once. Source: peripheral blood, taken in the second trimester of pregnancy. The receptors come from a female donor in good health, enrolled as a control in a pregnancy study.

The V and J genes are TRBV29-1 and TRBJ1-1; 7 positions agree with TRBD1. This CDR3 has 14 residues. V lost 0 bases and J lost 0; bases outside the gene matches: 1. CDR1 SQVTM and CDR2 ANQGSEA come from the germline V gene. CDR3 loop: CSVEDRGLNTEAFF. CDR3 nucleotides: TGCAGCGTTGAAGACAGGGGGTTGAACACTGAAGCTTTCTTT.

In this sample, this clone turned up a few times. The chain recombines TRBV10-3 with TRBJ1-2; D unresolved. CDR1 ENHRY and CDR2 SYGVKD come from the germline V gene. The V gene lost 2 bases and the J gene lost 4 bases, with 11 bases spanning the gap. There are 14 residues in the CDR3. The CDR3 loop reads CAISEAGLSYGYTF. The CDR3 coding sequence is TGTGCCATCAGTGAGGCCGGTCTGAGCTATGGCTACACCTTC.

The J gene is TRBJ1-2, the V gene TRBV28; tentatively, D is TRBD1 (5 bases). This CDR3 is 12 amino acids long. V shed 7 bases and J shed 2 bases, with 8 bases lying between them. Germline CDR1 and CDR2: MDHEN and SYDVKM. The CDR3 is CASMDMNYGYTF. DNA for the CDR3: TGTGCCAGCATGGACATGAACTATGGCTACACCTTC.

This rearrangement joins TRBV7-2 to TRBJ2-3; 7 nucleotides line up with TRBD1. V lost 6 bases and J lost 3; bases outside the gene matches: 9. CDR3 length: 15 amino acids. Germline CDR1 and CDR2: SGHTA and FQGNSA. CDR3: CASSRSTGLTDTQYF. The DNA for the CDR3 is TGTGCCAGCAGTCGTTCGACAGGGTTGACAGATACGCAGTATTTT.

This chain links TRBV5-1 with TRBJ2-3; 13 nucleotides agree with TRBD2. The germline CDR1 and CDR2 sequences are SGHRS and YFSETQ. The CDR3 runs to 15 residues. V dropped 4 bases and J dropped 4; count of bases not matched to a gene: 3. Written as DNA, the CDR3 is TGCGCCAGCAGCGGAACTAGCGGGGGGGCAGATACGCAGTATTTT. Its translation is CASSGTSGGADTQYF.

This clone was seen a few times. The chain carries TRBV18 and TRBJ1-2, with D possibly TRBD1 on 5 matching bases. The germline V and J ends were trimmed by 1 base and 2 bases, with 20 bases remaining between them. CDR1 is KGHSH, CDR2 LQKENI, per germline. The CDR3 contains 18 residues. The DNA of the CDR3 is TGTGCCAGCTCACCACTGGAATTTCAGGGATCCTCGAACTATGGCTACACCTTC. It specifies CASSPLEFQGSSNYGYTF.

The chain joins TRBV28 to TRBJ1-6, with D perhaps TRBD1 (6 bases). This CDR3 has 13 amino acids. V lost 6 bases and J lost 7, with 10 bases in between. Germline V lookup: CDR1 MDHEN, CDR2 SYDVKM. CDR3 loop: CASRTGWNSPLHF. The CDR3 nucleotides read TGTGCCAGCAGAACAGGGTGGAATTCACCCCTCCACTTT.

The count of this clone is one. This chain joins TRBV5-1 and TRBJ2-1; 11 positions agree with TRBD2. CDR1 is SGHRS, CDR2 YFSETQ, per germline. CDR3 length equals 18 residues. J lost 8 bases, V lost 4 bases, and 17 bases had no gene match. CDR3 coding DNA: TGCGCCAGCAGCACGAACATAGCGGGGGGGCCGCTTGCCGATGAGCAGTTCTTC. Protein sequence: CASSTNIAGGPLADEQFF.

The chain carries TRBV18 and TRBJ1-6; 8 nucleotides line up with TRBD1. This CDR3 has 17 amino acids. The junction had 12 bases not matched to a gene; V was cut back by 2 bases and J by 9 bases. Germline lookup yields CDR1 KGHSH and CDR2 LQKENI. The CDR3 bases are TGTGCCAGCTCACCATCGTCAGGGGGCGTAGATAGTTCACCCCTCCACTTT. Translating gives CASSPSSGGVDSSPLHF.

The rearrangement joins TRBV18 to TRBJ1-5; weak D call: TRBD1 (5 bases). Trimming left V 4 bases short and J 2 bases short, with 12 bases between. The germline gives CDR1 KGHSH, CDR2 LQKENI. The CDR3 contains 15 residues. CDR3: CASSRGARGNQPQHF. DNA of the CDR3: TGTGCCAGCTCACGGGGCGCCCGGGGCAATCAGCCCCAGCATTTT.

V gene TRBV6-5 combines with J gene TRBJ1-1, with D possibly being TRBD1 (6 bases). The CDR3 sequence is 14 residues long. From germline, CDR1 is MNHEY and CDR2 SVGAGI. Deletions cut 5 bases from V and 0 bases from J, with 10 bases between. Here the CDR3 DNA reads TGTGCCAGCAGTCTACAGGGCTTGAACACTGAAGCTTTCTTT. It encodes CASSLQGLNTEAFF.